A single sample is the source of the 13 T cell receptor beta chains below, sequenced in a study of blood T cell repertoires in COVID-19 (dated by TCRdb to the early 2020s). Library preparation used the immunoSEQ multiplex PCR assay. What TCRdb holds here is the immuneACCESS table cut down to in-frame rearrangements. Part of the clones is not present; checked against another copy, under half of the missing clones reflect an unresolved V gene, and the others are unexplained. This sample gives about 170,000 clones in total; roughly 85% of them show up just once. The ten largest clonotypes hold about 3.5% of the sample. The sample taken for sequencing was peripheral blood. These receptors all stem from a human donor with acute or convalescent COVID-19. The donor label of this sample is uncertain.

The rearrangement uses TRBV21-1 and TRBJ1-1; TRBD1 is the table's D call, not checked against the DNA. TRBV21-1 constitutes a pseudogene. The CDR3 has 12 residues. CDR3 nucleotides: TGTGCCAGCAGTAACAGGGTGGAGCGGGCTTTCTTT. Protein product: CASSNRVERAFF.

The chain recombines TRBV5-1 with TRBJ2-5, with D perhaps TRBD1 (6 bases). Germline CDR1 reads SGHRS; CDR2 reads YFSETQ. The V gene lost 6 bases and the J gene lost 4 bases, with 16 bases spanning the gap. The CDR3 has 14 amino acids. DNA for the CDR3: TGCGCCAGCAATGGGGGCTACCTGACAGAGACCCAGTACTTC. Its translation is CASNGGYLTETQYF.

This rearrangement joins TRBV7-6 to TRBJ2-1; maybe TRBD2 (5 bases). Trimming removed 2 bases at V and 3 bases at J, with 8 bases between. Germline V gene sequence: CDR1 SGHVS, CDR2 FNYEAQ. This CDR3 comprises 14 residues. CDR3 nucleotides: TGTGCCAGCAGCTTATCGGGAAACTACAATGAGCAGTTCTTC. It is translated as CASSLSGNYNEQFF.

This chain connects TRBV5-1 to TRBJ1-3; perhaps TRBD1 as D (6 bases). The germline V and J ends were trimmed by 2 bases and 0 bases, with 12 bases remaining between them. CDR1 SGHRS and CDR2 YFSETQ come from the germline V gene. The CDR3 is 16 amino acids. The CDR3 DNA follows: TGCGCCAGCAGCTTACAGGGCCCTAACTCTGGAAACACCATATATTTT. Protein: CASSLQGPNSGNTIYF.

The chain has TRBV18 and TRBJ2-7, with 12 bases fitting TRBD1. The CDR3 contains 15 residues. The germline gives CDR1 KGHSH, CDR2 LQKENI. V lost 3 bases to trimming and J lost 7 bases; unmatched junction nucleotides: 7. Written as DNA, the CDR3 is TGTGCCAGCTCACCGGGGGGACAGGGGGCGCGGGAGCAGTACTTC. Protein: CASSPGGQGAREQYF.

The J gene is TRBJ1-5, the V gene TRBV14, with a weak D call TRBD1 (5 bases). The CDR3 contains 19 residues. V lost 7 bases to trimming and J lost 0 bases, with 25 bases between them. Germline V gives CDR1 SGHDN, CDR2 FVKESK. DNA for the CDR3: TGTGCCAGCACCGGGCAAGCGGGGGGAGGACGGTATAGCAATCAGCCCCAGCATTTT. It encodes CASTGQAGGGRYSNQPQHF.

The rearrangement joins TRBV18 to TRBJ1-4, with D perhaps matching TRBD1 (5 bases). CDR3 length: 18 amino acids. V lost 6 bases and J lost 0, with 20 bases in between. Germline lookup yields CDR1 KGHSH and CDR2 LQKENI. The CDR3 reads CASSRDLGGSATNEKLFF. Written as DNA, the CDR3 is TGTGCCAGCTCCCGTGACCTTGGGGGGAGTGCAACTAATGAAAAACTGTTTTTT.

This clone has only one observation. This chain links TRBV7-9 with TRBJ1-5; tentative D call: TRBD1 (5 bases). The CDR3 is made up of 16 amino acids. Trimming removed 1 base at V and 1 base at J, with 11 bases between. The germline CDR1 and CDR2 sequences are SEHNR and FQNEAQ (reference sequence). This CDR3 reads CASSLGGLRSNQPQHF. The CDR3 DNA is TGTGCCAGCAGCTTAGGGGGCCTCAGAAGCAATCAGCCCCAGCATTTT.

The V and J genes are TRBV7-2 and TRBJ1-5; D not resolved. Germline V gene sequence: CDR1 SGHTA, CDR2 FQGNSA. Between the trimmed V and J ends, which lost 5 bases and 5 bases, there was a span of 10 bases. The CDR3 consists of 13 residues. The CDR3 DNA is TGTGCCAGCAGCGACGCGGGCCATCAGCCCCAGCATTTT. Translating gives CASSDAGHQPQHF.

The J gene is TRBJ1-1, the V gene TRBV19, with 7 bases aligning to TRBD1. Germline CDR1 LNHDA, CDR2 SQIVND (reference sequence). The CDR3 totals 16 residues. Germline trimming cut 6 bases from V and 1 base from J; bases unmatched to any gene: 11. CDR3 DNA: TGTGCCAGTAGCTCACCCCGAGGGGGCGGGAACACTGAAGCTTTCTTT. Protein: CASSSPRGGGNTEAFF.

This rearrangement joins TRBV10-2 to TRBJ1-5; perhaps TRBD1 as D (6 bases). CDR3 length: 13 amino acids. Trimming took 9 bases from V and 5 from J, leaving 14 bases between them. CDR1 WSHSY and CDR2 SAAADI come from the germline V gene. The CDR3 nucleotides are TGCGCCAGTTCAGGGTCAGGGGATCAGCCCCAGCATTTT. It is translated as CASSGSGDQPQHF.

The CDR3 bases are TGTGCCAGCAGGGGGGACAGGGGGGGCAATGAGCAGTTCTTC. Translated, it gives CASRGDRGGNEQFF. J is TRBJ2-1 and V is TRBV27, with TRBD1 matching 11 bases. The V gene's germline CDR1 is MNHEY and CDR2 SMNVEV (reference sequence). With V trimmed by 6 bases and J by 6 bases, 4 bases remained unmatched. The CDR3 totals 14 residues.

As regards this clone: At the DNA level, this CDR3 is encoded by other sequences in the same sample as well. J is TRBJ1-1 and V is TRBV5-1; D may be TRBD1 (5 bases). The CDR3 covers 13 residues. The germline V gene encodes CDR1 SGHRS and CDR2 YFSETQ. Trimming shortened V by 4 bases and J by 3 bases, and 10 bases separated the two germline ends. DNA for the CDR3: TGCGCCAGCAGCCCGACGGGGGACACTGAAGCTTTCTTT. This translates into CASSPTGDTEAFF.